This TCR beta chain is drawn from a study of blood T cell repertoires in COVID-19 (dated by TCRdb to about 2020). At the level of the whole study: The collaborator samples originated in the United States, Italy and Spain and spanned the acute and convalescent phases of COVID-19. The material from the prospective study consisted of cDNA or gDNA derived from T cells, B-cell-depleted T cells, or PBMCs. Subjects who had been exposed to COVID-19, were actively infected with it, or had recovered from it provided the deeply sampled blood TCRbeta repertoires that made up the dataset. A freely available public database, intended as a resource for researchers studying the immune response to SARS-CoV-2, is where the repertoires were released. Samples came from the ongoing ImmuneRACE study (first 160 participants) plus 1,254 subjects from 6 global collaborators. Sample metadata almost always included a de-identified subject ID, COVID-19 status, age in years and sex. Where available, HLA class I and class II types were obtained from metadata supplied by the sample provider rather than from assay-based typing.

The collaborating institutions used their own protocols to collect whole blood in K2EDTA tubes. For TCRbeta analysis, collaborator samples were shipped as frozen whole blood, as isolated PBMCs, or as DNA extracted from either sample type. TCRbeta CDR3 regions were amplified from genomic DNA using the immunoSEQ Assay, a bias-controlled multiplex PCR. On the authors' methods: Within the assay, amplification of reference gene primers was used to estimate how many nucleated cells each sample contained. To quantify the absolute abundance of each unique TCRbeta CDR3 rearrangement, sequence reads were collapsed and filtered. For each sample, productive Simpson clonality was calculated as the square root of Simpson's diversity index across productive rearrangements. The table comes from immuneACCESS by way of TCRdb, which keeps in-frame sequences with V and J called. Part of the clones is missing from these tables; in studies checked, under half for an unresolved V gene and the rest for unknown reasons. The DNA gave D and trimming, while V, J and clone size come from that table. This sample comprises fewer than 200,000 clones, about 93% of them detected only once. 3.5% to 5% of the sample is held by the ten biggest clonotypes.

Paper-wide results and their limitations: Clinical and demographic metadata were provided uncurated, with the amount varying by source and participant.

Points on this clone: The antigen it recognizes is unknown. Base qualities are missing; no much larger clone stands one base away.

The TCR was taken from a woman in her fifties or sixties with acute or convalescent COVID-19. The specimen sequenced was peripheral blood.

Here the CDR3 is given as CASSTDYRGGNQPQHF. The base sequence is TGTGCCAGCAGTACCGACTACAGGGGCGGCAATCAGCCCCAGCATTTT. Here the chain combines TRBV27 and TRBJ1-5, and 7 bases in between align with TRBD1. The CDR3, cysteine through phenylalanine, is 16 amino acids long. The entry retains the CDR3 DNA only, 48 bases that are in frame from base 1. V is trimmed back by 5 bases and J by 2 bases, and the junction contains 9 bases that no gene match accounts for. As encoded in the germline V gene (reference sequence), CDR1 is MNHEY while CDR2 is SMNVEV.